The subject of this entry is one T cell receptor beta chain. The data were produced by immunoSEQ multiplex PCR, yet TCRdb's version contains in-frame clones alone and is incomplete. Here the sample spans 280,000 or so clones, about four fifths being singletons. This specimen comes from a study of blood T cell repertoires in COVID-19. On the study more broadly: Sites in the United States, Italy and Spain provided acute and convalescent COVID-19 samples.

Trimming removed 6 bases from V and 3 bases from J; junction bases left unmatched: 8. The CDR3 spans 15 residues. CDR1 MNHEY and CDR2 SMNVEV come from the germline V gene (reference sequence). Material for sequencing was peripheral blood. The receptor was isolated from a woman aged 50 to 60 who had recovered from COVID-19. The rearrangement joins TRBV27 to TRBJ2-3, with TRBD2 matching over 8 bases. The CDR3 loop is CASSPGGTWTDTQYF. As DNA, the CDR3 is TGTGCCAGCAGCCCGGGGGGGACTTGGACAGATACGCAGTATTTT.